This paragraph reports one TCR beta chain. This record belongs to a study of cytomegalovirus exposure and HLA in healthy donors. This CDR3 comprises 13 residues. The germline V gene encodes CDR1 MNHEY and CDR2 SVGAGI. V dropped 0 bases and J dropped 3 bases, with 5 bases sitting between them. In the PCR, 60 Vbeta and 13 Jbeta primers were used. Clones were sequenced by immunoSEQ multiplex PCR, and TCRdb holds only the in-frame ones, with some missing. The sample shows some 190,000 clones, approximately 80% of them seen only once. The clonotype was recovered from a boy aged 2 to 10 in good health and CMV-seronegative. Source material: PBMCs. The rearrangement joins TRBV6-5 to TRBJ1-1; no clear D. CDR3 bases: TGTGCCAGCAGTTACTCGTCGGACACTGAAGCTTTCTTT. This gives the protein CASSYSSDTEAFF.